Following are 24 T cell receptor beta chains from one sample sequenced in a study of molecular identifiers for immune sequencing clone quantification. TCRdb re-called the PCR reads through MiXCR, storing one row per CDR3 protein. The repertoire holds nearly 55,000 distinct CDR3 sequences, with 35% to 40% as singletons. What was sequenced was naive CD8+ T cells from blood, with Jurkat cell RNA spiked in. The subset is: FACS-sorted CD8+CD4-CCR7+CD45RA+ naive T cells. Receptor source: a human donor in good health. Some libraries in this study had Jurkat cell RNA spiked in.

This clonotype was counted ten times or more. The chain recombines TRBV5-4 with TRBJ2-5, with D perhaps assigned TRBD1 or TRBD2 (5 bases each). CDR3 length: 16 amino acids. The ends were cut back, 4 bases at V and 1 base at J, with 17 bases in the middle. Per the germline V gene, CDR1 is SGHNT and CDR2 is YYREEE (reference sequence). CDR3 nucleotide sequence: TGTGCCAGCAGCGACCCTGGGGGAAGGGGCCAAGAGACCCAGTACTTC. Amino acids: CASSDPGGRGQETQYF.

As to this clonotype: It may be a read error: a sequence one base away is much more abundant. The rearrangement uses TRBV28 and TRBJ2-2, with 11 bases lining up with TRBD1. This CDR3 contains 13 residues. The germline V gene encodes CDR1 MDHEN and CDR2 SYDVKM. As DNA, the CDR3 is TGTGCCAGCTGGGACAGGGGGACCGGGGAGCTGTATTTT. It is translated as CASWDRGTGELYF.

This clonotype was seen many times. V usage is TRBV7-3 and J usage is TRBJ2-1; TRBD2 matches 7 bases. This CDR3 spans 16 amino acids. V was pared by 1 base and J by 6 bases, with 9 bases of the junction left unmatched. Germline V lookup: CDR1 SGHTA, CDR2 FQGTGA. In DNA form, the CDR3 reads TGTGCCAGCAGCTTAAAGGTGACTAGCTTTACCAATGAGCAGTTCTTC. Its translation: CASSLKVTSFTNEQFF. Based on the CDR3 plus reference TRBV7-3 and TRBJ2-1, the full variable domain is GAGVSQTPSNKVTEKGKYVELRCDPISGHTALYWYRQSLGQGPEFLIYFQGTGAADDSGLPNDRFFAVRPEGSVSTLKIQRTERGDSAVYLCASSLKVTSFTNEQFFGPGTRLTVL.

In the case of this clonotype: This may come from a read error, since a much larger clone is one base off. This chain connects TRBV20-1 to TRBJ2-3; 9 nucleotides line up with TRBD2. The CDR3 extends over 16 amino acids. The V and J ends lost 5 bases and 4 bases, in that order; junction bases with no gene match: 13. Germline V gene lookup returns CDR1 DFQATT and CDR2 SNEGSKA (reference sequence). CDR3 bases: TGCAGTGCTCCATCCCGGACTAGCGACCCGGCAGATACGCAGTATTTT. It translates to CSAPSRTSDPADTQYF.

This clonotype was detected ten times or more. The chain couples TRBV6-5 to TRBJ1-1; D perhaps matches TRBD1 (6 bases). Germline V gives CDR1 MNHEY, CDR2 SVGAGI. V dropped 6 bases and J dropped 8 bases, with 16 bases sitting between them. The CDR3 runs 13 residues. As DNA, the CDR3 is TGTGCCAGCAGGGCCACAGGGACCGCGGAAGCTTTCTTT. The encoded protein is CASRATGTAEAFF.

At least ten counts were recorded for this clonotype. V and J are TRBV7-9 and TRBJ2-2; D unresolved. CDR3 size: 12 residues. Germline-derived CDR1 and CDR2 are SEHNR and FQNEAQ (reference sequence). V was cut by 4 bases and J by 2 bases, with 2 bases left in between. The CDR3 coding sequence is TGTGCCAGCAGCTCTAACACCGGGGAGCTGTTTTTT. It translates to CASSSNTGELFF.

The chain is built from TRBV4-1 and TRBJ2-7, with 7 positions matching TRBD1. CDR1 is MGHRA, CDR2 YSYEKL, per germline. This CDR3 has 15 amino acids. V dropped 4 bases and J dropped 5; count of bases not matched to a gene: 11. For the CDR3, the DNA is TGCGCCAGCAGCCGCCCGGGACAGTCGGAAGACGAGCAGTACTTC. Its translation: CASSRPGQSEDEQYF.

V and J are TRBV28 and TRBJ2-7; D is ambiguous. The ends were cut back, 2 bases at V and 4 bases at J, with 9 bases in the middle. Germline lookup yields CDR1 MDHEN and CDR2 SYDVKM. The CDR3 contains 13 residues. The CDR3 protein is CASSLQSGYEQYF. DNA of the CDR3: TGTGCCAGCAGTTTACAGTCGGGTTACGAGCAGTACTTC.

Of note for this clonotype: This sequence may be a read error, since a much larger clone differs from it by one base. The rearrangement uses TRBV7-2 and TRBJ1-1; D gene uncertain. The V end lost 5 bases, the J end lost 6 bases, and 7 bases lay between the germline ends. The germline V gene has CDR1 SGHTA and CDR2 FQGNSA. The CDR3 is 11 residues long. The chain's CDR3 is CASSLHPEAFF. The DNA for the CDR3 is TGTGCCAGCAGCCTCCACCCTGAAGCTTTCTTT. Combining the CDR3 with reference TRBV7-2 and TRBJ1-1 gives the whole variable domain GAGVSQSPSNKVTEKGKDVELRCDPISGHTALYWYRQSLGQGLEFLIYFQGNSAPDKSGLPSDRFSAERTGGSVSTLTIQRTQQEDSAVYLCASSLHPEAFFGQGTRLTVV.

The CDR3 DNA reads TGTGCCAGCAGCCCAGACAGTCTGAACACTGAAGCTTTCTTT. It specifies CASSPDSLNTEAFF. This chain links TRBV9 with TRBJ1-1; possibly TRBD1 for D (5 bases). From germline, CDR1 is SGDLS and CDR2 YYNGEE. Trimming cost V 4 bases and J 0 bases, with 10 bases left between them. The CDR3 has 14 amino acids.

About this clonotype: The junction departs from germline at one end; a sequencing error may be responsible. V gene TRBV28 combines with J gene TRBJ2-2, with D possibly being TRBD2 (5 bases). The CDR3 has 12 residues. Per the germline V gene, CDR1 is MDHEN and CDR2 is SYDVKM. CDR3 protein: CASNGNTGEPFF. The CDR3 DNA follows: TGTGCCAGCAACGGGAACACCGGGGAGCCGTTTTTT.

Comment on this clonotype: Sequence at one end of the junction differs from germline and may be a read error. The rearrangement links TRBV12-3 or TRBV12-4 to TRBJ1-6; D is ambiguous. This CDR3 is 16 amino acids long. CDR3 nucleotide sequence: TGTGCCAGCAGTTTACAACTCCGGGTGAGGAATTCACCCCTCCGCTTT. Translation gives CASSLQLRVRNSPLRF.

Note on this clonotype: At one of its ends the junction is not consistent with the germline gene, which may arise from a read error. The genes are TRBV14 and TRBJ2-2; maybe TRBD1 (5 bases). The CDR3 covers 16 residues. Per germline, CDR1 SGHDN and CDR2 FVKESK. CDR3 DNA: TGTGCCAGCAGCCAGCTAGGGGCATCGAACACCGAGGAGCTGTTTTTT. This translates into CASSQLGASNTEELFF.

The chain recombines TRBV7-9 with TRBJ2-5; perhaps D is TRBD1 or TRBD2 (6 bases each). The CDR3 spans 14 residues. Germline V lookup: CDR1 SEHNR, CDR2 FQNEAQ (reference sequence). The V end lost 2 bases, the J end lost 9 bases, and 16 bases lay between the germline ends. DNA for the CDR3: TGTGCCAGCAGCTTATCTGCAGGGGAGGAGTCCCAGTACTTC. Protein product: CASSLSAGEESQYF.

This clonotype was seen repeatedly, ten times or more. The V call is TRBV27, the J call TRBJ1-1; D gene unclear. The CDR3 has 14 amino acids. Trimming took off 9 bases at V and 1 base at J, with 15 bases between the two ends. Germline V gene lookup returns CDR1 MNHEY and CDR2 SMNVEV (reference sequence). CDR3 loop: CASGLEKSNTEAFF. CDR3 coding DNA: TGTGCCAGTGGGCTTGAGAAATCGAACACTGAAGCTTTCTTT.

This clonotype was picked up a small number of times. J is TRBJ2-7 and V is TRBV28; tentative D call: TRBD1 (6 bases). Trimming took off 4 bases at V and 0 bases at J, with 22 bases between the two ends. The CDR3 spans 18 residues. Germline lookup yields CDR1 MDHEN and CDR2 SYDVKM. This chain's CDR3 is CASSYDPIAQGLSYEQYF. The CDR3 DNA sequence: TGTGCCAGCAGTTATGACCCCATCGCGCAGGGGCTCTCCTACGAGCAGTACTTC.

This clonotype has only a few counts. For the CDR3, the DNA is TGCGCCAGCAGCCAAGCACAGGGGCCCTACGAGCAGTACTTC. Its translation: CASSQAQGPYEQYF. This chain joins TRBV4-3 and TRBJ2-7; 7 bases map to TRBD1. The CDR3 is 14 residues long. V shed 1 base, J shed 2 bases, and the junction held 2 bases outside the gene matches. The germline gives CDR1 LGHNA, CDR2 YSLEER.

As regards this clonotype: A much larger clone differs by one base, so this may be a read error. The V and J genes are TRBV29-1 and TRBJ2-3; D not certain. Germline CDR1 SQVTM, CDR2 ANQGSEA. CDR3 size: 13 residues. CDR3 bases: TGCAGCGTTGTATATGGGCACACAGATACGCGGTATTTT. This gives the protein CSVVYGHTDTRYF.

With regard to this clonotype: A much larger clone is a single base away; this may be a read error. The chain recombines TRBV18 with TRBJ2-3; D remains unclear. The germline V gene has CDR1 KGHSH and CDR2 LQKENI. This CDR3 has 11 residues. CDR3 bases: TGTGCCTGCTCACGAGGAGATACGCAGTATTTT. It encodes CACSRGDTQYF. Combining the CDR3 with reference TRBV18 and TRBJ2-3 gives the whole variable domain NAGVMQNPRHLVRRRGQEARLRCSPMKGHSHVYWYRQLPEEGLKFMVYLQKENIIDESGMPKERFSAEFPKEGPSILRIQQVVRGDSAAYFCACSRGDTQYFGPGTRLTVL.

This clonotype showed up many times. This chain connects TRBV4-3 to TRBJ2-7; D unclear. From germline, CDR1 is LGHNA and CDR2 YSLEER. Trimming took off 1 base at V and 1 base at J, with 8 bases between the two ends. The CDR3 consists of 14 residues. The DNA of the CDR3 is TGCGCCAGCAGCCAAGGTGTGGGGTCCTACGAGCAGTACTTC. Residues: CASSQGVGSYEQYF.

This chain uses TRBV13 with TRBJ1-2; possible D gene TRBD1, 6 bases. The CDR3 sequence is 14 residues long. Germline CDR1 is PRHDT and CDR2 is FYEKMQ (reference sequence). V was trimmed by 2 bases and J by 4 bases, leaving 11 bases between them. The CDR3 here is CASSLSRGLYGYTF. The CDR3 nucleotides read TGTGCCAGCAGCTTATCCAGGGGTCTCTATGGCTACACCTTC.

The chain uses TRBV29-1 and TRBJ1-1; D is ambiguous. In germline, CDR1 is SQVTM, CDR2 ANQGSEA. The ends were cut back, 3 bases at V and 4 bases at J, with 15 bases in the middle. The CDR3 has 14 amino acids. The CDR3 loop reads CSVERTGFGTEAFF. CDR3 nucleotides: TGCAGCGTTGAGAGAACGGGGTTCGGCACTGAAGCTTTCTTT.

The chain combines TRBV15 with TRBJ2-7, with D perhaps matching TRBD1 (6 bases). Germline V gene data show CDR1 as LNHNV and CDR2 as YYDKDF (reference sequence). The CDR3 spans 14 residues. With 1 base removed from V and 3 bases from J, the gap between germline ends came to 10 bases. CDR3 sequence: CATSRAEGVYEQYF. CDR3 coding DNA: TGTGCCACCAGCAGAGCTGAGGGGGTCTACGAGCAGTACTTC.

This clonotype came up many times. V and J are TRBV7-8 and TRBJ2-4, with a possible D match to TRBD2 (6 bases). V lost 3 bases to trimming and J lost 1 base, with 16 bases between them. The length of the CDR3 is 17 residues. The V gene's germline CDR1 is SGHVS and CDR2 FQNEAQ. The CDR3 DNA reads TGTGCCAGCAGCTTTACAAGGACTACCCTTGCCAAAAACATTCAGTACTTC. Protein product: CASSFTRTTLAKNIQYF.